This section outlines one T cell receptor (beta chain) sequence together with its context. Germline CDR1 is MNHEY and CDR2 is SVGAGI. V lost 6 bases and J lost 7, with 18 bases in between. This CDR3 spans 15 amino acids. In the PCR, 60 Vbeta and 13 Jbeta primers were used. The table came from immunoSEQ multiplex PCR; TCRdb's copy has only in-frame clones and leaves some out. The profile shows about 180,000 clones, around 80% of them singletons. This sample is drawn from a study of cytomegalovirus exposure and HLA in healthy donors. The source of this sequence is a man aged 40-49 years in good health and CMV-seronegative. The rearrangement joins TRBV6-5 to TRBJ1-4, with D possibly being TRBD1 (5 bases). What was sequenced was PBMCs. The CDR3 DNA reads TGTGCCAGCAGGTCCCTTAGGGGATCTCGTGAAAAACTGTTTTTT. Translated: CASRSLRGSREKLFF.